Below are 5 T cell receptor beta chains sequenced from a single sample in a study of CD8 T cells in ankylosing spondylitis (dated by TCRdb to about 2017). General conclusions and limits of the study: A TCR beta motif of eight highly homologous amino acid variants appeared characteristic of blood from ankylosing spondylitis patients.

Library preparation employed 5' RACE. Data came from an Illumina HiSeq 2500. TCRdb reprocessing: public reads trimmed at Q25 with fastp, clones called with MiXCR, in-frame beta chains kept. Every distinct CDR3 protein forms one entry, paired with its most common genes and DNA. The sample records approximately 300,000 distinct CDR3 sequences, roughly 8% of which are singletons. Approximately 14% of the sample is taken by the ten largest. Antigens for these TCRs are unknown. The material sequenced was blood, either unsorted or a sorted T cell fraction (not recorded which). All receptors come from a male donor with ankylosing spondylitis.

This clonotype was found many times. The J gene is TRBJ1-1, the V gene TRBV3-1; possible D gene TRBD1, 5 bases. The CDR3 is made up of 14 amino acids. Germline V CDR1 and CDR2: LGHDT, YNNKEL (reference sequence). The V end was cut by 4 bases, the J end by 3 bases, with 12 bases between. CDR3 nucleotide sequence: TGTGCCAGCAGCCGCAACGGGGGTTACACTGAAGCTTTCTTT. This translates into CASSRNGGYTEAFF.

This clonotype was seen repeatedly, ten times or more. V gene TRBV7-9 combines with J gene TRBJ1-5; 10 positions match TRBD1. This CDR3 contains 16 residues. V lost 5 bases, J lost 4 bases, and 8 bases stayed unmatched. Germline CDR1 is SEHNR and CDR2 is FQNEAQ (reference sequence). CDR3: CASSRGDRGGNQPQHF. The CDR3 DNA is TGTGCCAGCAGCCGTGGGGACAGGGGTGGTAATCAGCCCCAGCATTTT.

The chain couples TRBV27 to TRBJ2-7; 9 nucleotides agree with TRBD1. CDR1 and CDR2 (germline): MNHEY, SMNVEV (reference sequence). V lost 6 bases to trimming and J lost 3 bases; unmatched junction nucleotides: 6. The CDR3 consists of 14 residues. CDR3 nucleotide sequence: TGTGCCAGCAGGGCCCCGGGACAGGGCTACGAGCAGTACTTC. Amino acids: CASRAPGQGYEQYF.

The CDR3 DNA sequence: TGTGCCAGCAGCCAAGAGTATGGCGGATATAGCAATCAGCCCCAGCATTTT. Protein product: CASSQEYGGYSNQPQHF. The V gene is TRBV3-1, the J gene TRBJ1-5; D call uncertain. The germline V gene has CDR1 LGHDT and CDR2 YNNKEL (reference sequence). With 0 bases removed from V and 0 bases from J, the gap between germline ends came to 12 bases. The CDR3 has 17 residues. Using reference TRBV3-1 and TRBJ1-5 for the parts outside the CDR3, the full variable domain is DTAVSQTPKYLVTQMGNDKSIKCEQNLGHDTMYWYKQDSKKFLKIMFSYNNKELIINETVPNRFSPKSPDKAHLNLHINSLELGDSAVYFCASSQEYGGYSNQPQHFGDGTRLSIL.

The gene calls are TRBV12-3 or TRBV12-4 and TRBJ1-5; 8 nucleotides agree with TRBD1. Trimming cost V 2 bases and J 3 bases; bases outside gene matches: 6. The CDR3 has 16 amino acids. The CDR3 protein is CASSLTGQGPNQPQHF. Written as DNA, the CDR3 is TGTGCCAGCAGTTTAACCGGACAGGGCCCCAATCAGCCCCAGCATTTT.